Below, 24 T cell receptor beta chains from the same sample are listed, as sequenced in a study of OX40 agonist ivuxolimab in advanced cancers. TCRdb's copy holds only in-frame clones and misses some; the assay was immunoSEQ multiplex PCR. The data show more than 9,000 clones, roughly 70% seen once. The material was CD4+ or CD8+ T cells sorted from blood, obtained in a trial of the OX40 agonist ivuxolimab. The receptors come from an adult with an advanced solid tumor such as melanoma, head and neck, liver or kidney cancer.

The chain is built from TRBV10-2 and TRBJ1-2; no definite D call. Per germline, CDR1 WSHSY and CDR2 SAAADI. V was clipped by 9 bases and J by 6 bases, with 11 bases between them. The CDR3 runs to 11 residues. CDR3 amino acids: CASLGPDGYTF. CDR3 DNA sequence: TGCGCCAGTCTTGGGCCAGATGGCTACACCTTC.

This chain joins TRBV11-3 and TRBJ1-2; D possibly corresponds to TRBD1 (5 bases). Germline assignment: CDR1 SGHNT and CDR2 YENEEA. V dropped 0 bases and J dropped 4 bases, with 9 bases sitting between them. The CDR3 length is 14 residues. CDR3 region: CASSLDLGGYGYTF. The CDR3 nucleotides read TGTGCCAGCAGCTTAGATCTGGGGGGCTATGGCTACACCTTC.

J is TRBJ2-2 and V is TRBV6-1, with a possible D match to TRBD2 (5 bases). From germline, CDR1 is MNHNS and CDR2 SASEGT. Trimming removed 6 bases at V and 3 bases at J, with 14 bases between. This CDR3 has 15 residues. Written as DNA, the CDR3 is TGTGCCAGCAGAGGAACTAGTGGGGACACCGGGGAGCTGTTTTTT. This codes for CASRGTSGDTGELFF.

The CDR3 DNA reads TGTGCCAGCACCCGACCCCCAGGGAATCAGCCCCAGCATTTT. It yields the protein CASTRPPGNQPQHF. The J gene is TRBJ1-5, the V gene TRBV5-6; D possibly corresponds to TRBD1 (5 bases). The CDR3 has 14 residues. Trimming pared 6 bases from V and 4 bases from J, leaving 14 bases between. CDR1 is SGHDT and CDR2 is YYEEEE in the germline V gene.

This clone was counted once. The gene calls are TRBV6-5 and TRBJ2-3; TRBD2 might be the D (5 bases). The CDR3 has 14 amino acids. Germline V CDR1 and CDR2: MNHEY, SVGAGI. V lost 2 bases and J lost 6, with 12 bases in between. For the CDR3, the DNA is TGTGCCAGCAGTTACACCGAGGGCCGGGATACGCAGTATTTT. Protein: CASSYTEGRDTQYF.

The chain recombines TRBV11-2 with TRBJ2-7; possibly TRBD2 for D (5 bases). The CDR3 has 16 residues. Trimming removed 7 bases at V and 0 bases at J, with 19 bases between. The V gene's germline CDR1 is SGHAT and CDR2 FQNNGV. The CDR3 loop reads CASTNISGVYSYEQYF. The CDR3 DNA sequence: TGTGCCAGCACCAATATATCCGGGGTTTACTCCTACGAGCAGTACTTC.

The chain joins TRBV6-1 to TRBJ2-7; no clear D gene. Deletions cut 2 bases from V and 1 base from J, with 6 bases between. The CDR3 covers 13 residues. In germline, CDR1 is MNHNS, CDR2 SASEGT. The DNA of the CDR3 is TGTGCCAGCAGTGAAACAACTTCCTACGAGCAGTACTTC. The encoded protein is CASSETTSYEQYF.

This clone was detected once. The chain is built from TRBV7-9 and TRBJ2-5, with TRBD2 as a possible D gene (5 bases). Trimming took off 2 bases at V and 0 bases at J, with 10 bases between the two ends. Germline values: CDR1 SEHNR, CDR2 FQNEAQ (reference sequence). CDR3 size: 15 residues. CDR3 amino acids: CASSLRLTNQETQYF. CDR3 DNA: TGTGCCAGCAGCTTAAGGTTGACTAACCAAGAGACCCAGTACTTC.

The rearrangement joins TRBV7-8 to TRBJ1-6; D possibly corresponds to TRBD1 (5 bases). Trimming took 2 bases from V and 9 from J, leaving 11 bases between them. There are 14 residues in the CDR3. CDR1 and CDR2 (germline): SGHVS, FQNEAQ. The CDR3 here is CASSLQGPGSPLHF. The CDR3 region has the DNA TGTGCCAGCAGCTTACAGGGCCCAGGTTCACCCCTCCACTTT.

A few counts support this clone. This rearrangement joins TRBV2 to TRBJ1-1; 10 bases align to TRBD1. Germline values: CDR1 SNHLY, CDR2 FYNNEI. This CDR3 spans 15 amino acids. The V and J ends lost 3 bases and 4 bases, in that order; junction bases with no gene match: 5. In DNA form, the CDR3 reads TGTGCCAGCAGTGAGTGGACAGGGGGTTTCACTGAAGCTTTCTTT. Protein product: CASSEWTGGFTEAFF.

The rearrangement links TRBV27 to TRBJ2-3; 7 nucleotides line up with TRBD2. Germline V gene sequence: CDR1 MNHEY, CDR2 SMNVEV (reference sequence). The length of the CDR3 is 15 residues. The V gene end was trimmed by 7 bases and the J gene end by 2 bases; junction bases not matched to a gene: 9. The CDR3 is CASNPLARITDTQYF. The CDR3 DNA sequence: TGTGCCAGCAATCCACTAGCGCGGATCACAGATACGCAGTATTTT.

In this sample, this clone turned up once. The chain employs TRBV6-1 and TRBJ2-7, with no clear D. V shed 6 bases and J shed 4 bases, with 16 bases lying between them. CDR1 and CDR2 from the germline V gene are MNHNS and SASEGT. The CDR3 contains 14 residues. The CDR3 protein is CASREWFQTYEQYF. DNA for the CDR3: TGTGCCAGCAGAGAGTGGTTTCAGACTTACGAGCAGTACTTC.

The genes are TRBV29-1 and TRBJ2-7, with D perhaps TRBD2 (6 bases). This CDR3 comprises 12 residues. Germline CDR1 and CDR2: SQVTM and ANQGSEA. The germline V and J ends were trimmed by 7 bases and 0 bases, with 10 bases remaining between them. CDR3 loop: CSAEGFSYEQYF. DNA for the CDR3: TGCAGCGCGGAGGGGTTCTCCTACGAGCAGTACTTC.

The V call is TRBV2, the J call TRBJ2-5; TRBD2 aligns across 12 bases. The CDR3 is made up of 16 amino acids. Unmatched junction bases numbered 7, after V lost 7 bases and J lost 1 base. Germline V lookup: CDR1 SNHLY, CDR2 FYNNEI. The CDR3 DNA reads TGTGCCAGCAATCCCGGGACTAGCGGGCTCCAAGAGACCCAGTACTTC. It translates to CASNPGTSGLQETQYF. Complete variable domain (other parts from reference TRBV2 and TRBJ2-5): EPEVTQTPSHQVTQMGQEVILRCVPISNHLYFYWYRQILGQKVEFLVSFYNNEISEKSEIFDDQFSVERPDGSNFTLKIRSTKLEDSAMYFCASNPGTSGLQETQYFGPGTRLLVL.

The sample holds a few counts of this clone. This chain joins TRBV1 and TRBJ2-6; no DNA check was done on the table's D call, TRBD2. TRBV1 is tagged as a pseudogene. The CDR3 is made up of 15 amino acids. The DNA of the CDR3 is TGCACCAGCAGTAGCGCACAAAGTCGGGCCAACGTCCTGACTTTC. Translation gives CTSSSAQSRANVLTF.

The J gene is TRBJ2-2, the V gene TRBV28; 7 bases fit TRBD1. J was trimmed by 7 bases and V by 5 bases; bases with no gene match: 7. The CDR3 consists of 14 residues. Germline CDR1 MDHEN, CDR2 SYDVKM. For the CDR3, the DNA is TGTGCCAGCAGTCTAACAGGGGCGGGCGGGGAGCTGTTTTTT. Its protein is CASSLTGAGGELFF.

This clone appeared a few times. The chain uses TRBV19 and TRBJ1-5; D is unclear. Trimming stripped 1 base from V and 1 base from J, with 8 bases between. Germline CDR1 LNHDA, CDR2 SQIVND (reference sequence). CDR3 size: 15 residues. CDR3 residues: CASSIVRGSNQPQHF. CDR3 bases: TGTGCCAGTAGTATAGTCAGAGGGAGCAATCAGCCCCAGCATTTT.

This chain connects TRBV2 to TRBJ2-1; D gene ambiguous. The CDR3 loop spans 10 amino acids. Germline V gives CDR1 SNHLY, CDR2 FYNNEI. Trimming stripped 7 bases from V and 2 bases from J, with 0 bases between. In nucleotides, the CDR3 is TGTGCCAGCACCTACAATGAGCAGTTCTTC. Translated: CASTYNEQFF.

The rearrangement links TRBV5-1 to TRBJ2-7, with D unclear. V lost 3 bases and J 3 bases, leaving 13 bases between the germline ends. The CDR3 runs 14 residues. Germline-derived CDR1 and CDR2 are SGHRS and YFSETQ. The CDR3 here is CASSSTGSVYEQYF. The CDR3 nucleotides are TGCGCCAGCAGCTCGACTGGGTCAGTCTACGAGCAGTACTTC. Supplemented by reference TRBV5-1 and TRBJ2-7, the full variable domain reads KAGVTQTPRYLIKTRGQQVTLSCSPISGHRSVSWYQQTPGQGLQFLFEYFSETQRNKGNFPGRFSGRQFSNSRSEMNVSTLELGDSALYLCASSSTGSVYEQYFGPGTRLTVT.

The chain is built from TRBV28 and TRBJ2-1; no reliable D call. There are 15 residues in the CDR3. The V gene lost 0 bases and the J gene lost 5 bases, with 11 bases spanning the gap. Germline assignment: CDR1 MDHEN and CDR2 SYDVKM. CDR3 in DNA: TGTGCCAGCAGTTTATGGACTGGAGAAAACAATGAGCAGTTCTTC. Translating gives CASSLWTGENNEQFF.

The chain employs TRBV27 and TRBJ2-2; TRBD2 is a possible D gene (5 bases). Trimming left V 3 bases short and J 6 bases short, with 11 bases between. CDR3 size: 14 residues. Germline assignment: CDR1 MNHEY and CDR2 SMNVEV (reference sequence). CDR3 protein: CASSFHGVAGELFF. In DNA form, the CDR3 reads TGTGCCAGCAGTTTCCACGGGGTTGCCGGGGAGCTGTTTTTT.

The rearrangement uses TRBV4-1 and TRBJ1-1, with D maybe TRBD1 (6 bases). The V gene lost 6 bases and the J gene lost 4 bases, with 15 bases spanning the gap. Germline assignment: CDR1 MGHRA and CDR2 YSYEKL. CDR3 size: 14 residues. In DNA, the CDR3 is TGCGCCAGCAGTCTTGGACAGACCCTCACTGAAGCTTTCTTT. Translating it yields CASSLGQTLTEAFF.

The chain carries TRBV4-1 and TRBJ2-7; TRBD2 aligns across 9 bases. J lost 7 bases, V lost 0 bases, and 10 bases had no gene match. The CDR3 loop spans 16 amino acids. The germline gives CDR1 MGHRA, CDR2 YSYEKL. CDR3 amino acids: CASSQEPGLALGEQYF. Here the CDR3 DNA reads TGCGCCAGCAGCCAAGAACCGGGACTAGCTCTAGGGGAGCAGTACTTC.

CDR3 coding DNA: TGTGCCAGCAGCTTATCACGGGCCTCATCTGGAAACACCATATATTTT. Its protein is CASSLSRASSGNTIYF. The gene calls are TRBV7-9 and TRBJ1-3; D remains ambiguous. V was clipped by 2 bases and J by 1 base, with 12 bases between them. In germline, CDR1 is SEHNR, CDR2 FQNEAQ (reference sequence). This CDR3 has 16 amino acids.